What follows are 31 T cell receptor beta chains derived from one specimen sequenced in a study of cytomegalovirus exposure and HLA in healthy donors. The PCR used 60 Vbeta and 13 Jbeta primers. This table comes from immunoSEQ multiplex PCR, and its TCRdb copy is limited to in-frame clones, with some not included. Among 95,000 to 100,000 clones listed, more than 70% were seen once. Sequenced: PBMCs. Receptors originate from a female donor in good health and CMV-seronegative.

The V call is TRBV10-3, the J call TRBJ1-5, with D unresolved. The CDR3 has 15 amino acids. Germline V gene lookup returns CDR1 ENHRY and CDR2 SYGVKD. Between the trimmed V and J ends, which lost 0 bases and 2 bases, there was a span of 8 bases. The CDR3 sequence: CAISESTMGNQPQHF. The CDR3 nucleotides read TGTGCCATCAGTGAGTCTACTATGGGCAATCAGCCCCAGCATTTT.

V usage is TRBV7-2 and J usage is TRBJ2-7; 7 bases are a match to TRBD1. The CDR3 loop spans 13 amino acids. V gave up 5 bases and J gave up 3 bases; unmatched junction bases: 4. The germline V gene encodes CDR1 SGHTA and CDR2 FQGNSA. CDR3 bases: TGTGCCAGCAGCCCAGACAGGGACTACGAGCAGTACTTC. Protein sequence: CASSPDRDYEQYF.

J is TRBJ1-1 and V is TRBV6-5, with D maybe TRBD1 (5 bases). This CDR3 is built from 16 residues. CDR1 is MNHEY, CDR2 SVGAGI, per germline. With 0 bases removed from V and 5 bases from J, the gap between germline ends came to 16 bases. In DNA form, the CDR3 reads TGTGCCAGCAGTTACTCGATGATGGGGACTGGAACTGAAGCTTTCTTT. This encodes CASSYSMMGTGTEAFF.

The chain carries TRBV28 and TRBJ1-1; D ambiguous. The CDR3 is 15 amino acids. V lost 6 bases to trimming and J lost 0 bases, with 14 bases between them. CDR1 and CDR2 from the germline V gene are MDHEN and SYDVKM. This chain's CDR3 is CASSPSGTLNTEAFF. DNA of the CDR3: TGTGCCAGCAGCCCTTCAGGCACATTGAACACTGAAGCTTTCTTT.

The chain is built from TRBV7-9 and TRBJ2-5; TRBD1 matches 7 bases. The tail of the sequence fits TRBJ2-7 better, so the J call may be wrong. The CDR3 spans 14 residues. CDR1 and CDR2 (germline): SEHNR, FQNEAQ (reference sequence). The CDR3 DNA reads TGTGCCAGCAGCCCTAGGGGGCGCCTCTACGAGCAGTACTTC. Its protein is CASSPRGRLYEQYF.

The rearrangement uses TRBV7-3 and TRBJ1-6; 7 bases are a match to TRBD1. The CDR3 totals 15 residues. Trimming removed 0 bases from V and 9 bases from J; junction bases left unmatched: 5. CDR1 is SGHTA and CDR2 is FQGTGA in the germline V gene. The CDR3 DNA reads as TGTGCCAGCAGCTTAACGGCAGGGGGAAGTTCACCCCTCCACTTT. As protein: CASSLTAGGSSPLHF. The full variable domain, in which reference TRBV7-3 and TRBJ1-6 provide the parts outside the CDR3, is GAGVSQTPSNKVTEKGKYVELRCDPISGHTALYWYRQSLGQGPEFLIYFQGTGAADDSGLPNDRFFAVRPEGSVSTLKIQRTERGDSAVYLCASSLTAGGSSPLHFGNGTRLTVT.

The V call is TRBV5-1, the J call TRBJ2-7, with unresolved D. Germline V lookup: CDR1 SGHRS, CDR2 YFSETQ. The CDR3 sequence is 14 residues long. V lost 0 bases and J 4 bases, leaving 11 bases between the germline ends. The CDR3 reads CASSLEAGLYEQYF. CDR3 nucleotides: TGCGCCAGCAGCTTGGAGGCCGGGTTGTACGAGCAGTACTTC.

The chain carries TRBV19 and TRBJ1-1, with D possibly being TRBD1 (6 bases). Germline V gene lookup returns CDR1 LNHDA and CDR2 SQIVND (reference sequence). Trimming pared 6 bases from V and 3 bases from J, leaving 8 bases between. The CDR3 covers 12 residues. The CDR3 DNA follows: TGTGCCAGTAGACAGGGCGACACTGAAGCTTTCTTT. Its protein is CASRQGDTEAFF.

This chain joins TRBV5-5 and TRBJ1-2, with TRBD1 identical over 7 bases. Trimming at V came to 4 bases and at J to 1 base, leaving 7 bases not matched to a gene. The CDR3 contains 15 residues. In germline, CDR1 is SGHKS, CDR2 YYEKEE (reference sequence). The CDR3, as DNA: TGTGCCAGCAGCCTGGGACAGACGATTAACTATGGCTACACCTTC. Amino acid sequence: CASSLGQTINYGYTF.

This clone occurred a few times. The rearrangement joins TRBV19 to TRBJ1-5, with 8 positions matching TRBD1. The junction had 5 bases not matched to a gene; V was cut back by 5 bases and J by 5 bases. The CDR3 spans 14 residues. Germline lookup yields CDR1 LNHDA and CDR2 SQIVND (reference sequence). CDR3 in amino acids: CASSDRTGHQPQHF. CDR3 DNA sequence: TGTGCCAGTAGTGACCGGACAGGGCATCAGCCCCAGCATTTT.

This chain links TRBV28 with TRBJ1-5; 9 nucleotides align to TRBD1. Germline V gives CDR1 MDHEN, CDR2 SYDVKM. Unmatched junction bases numbered 6, after V lost 2 bases and J lost 7 bases. CDR3 length: 15 amino acids. In DNA form, the CDR3 reads TGTGCCAGCAGTTTACGGGACAGGGTAGTACAGCCCCAGCATTTT. It encodes CASSLRDRVVQPQHF.

The rearrangement joins TRBV5-1 to TRBJ2-7; 10 bases fit TRBD2. Looked up from germline, CDR1 is SGHRS and CDR2 is YFSETQ. CDR3 size: 16 residues. Unmatched junction bases numbered 3, after V lost 0 bases and J lost 0 bases. The CDR3 spells CASSLAGLAASYEQYF. DNA of the CDR3: TGCGCCAGCAGCTTGGCCGGACTAGCGGCCTCCTACGAGCAGTACTTC.

Only a few counts were recorded for this clone. V usage is TRBV18 and J usage is TRBJ1-5; 8 bases are shared with TRBD1. This CDR3 comprises 17 residues. Germline CDR1 and CDR2: KGHSH and LQKENI. The junction had 8 bases not matched to a gene; V was cut back by 4 bases and J by 0 bases. CDR3 sequence reads: CASSLNRGKNSNQPQHF. CDR3 DNA: TGTGCCAGCTCACTCAACAGGGGGAAAAATAGCAATCAGCCCCAGCATTTT.

This clone came up many times. The chain carries TRBV9 and TRBJ2-7; 9 nucleotides match TRBD2. V shed 2 bases and J 2 bases; nucleotides not matched to a gene: 5. Germline V gene lookup returns CDR1 SGDLS and CDR2 YYNGEE. The CDR3 length is 15 residues. The CDR3, as DNA: TGTGCCAGCAGCGTTAGCGGGGGCCGTACCTACGAGCAGTACTTC. Its protein product is CASSVSGGRTYEQYF. Full variable domain (rest looked up from reference TRBV9 and TRBJ2-7): DSGVTQTPKHLITATGQRVTLRCSPRSGDLSVYWYQQSLDQGLQFLIQYYNGEERAKGNILERFSAQQFPDLHSELNLSSLELGDSALYFCASSVSGGRTYEQYFGPGTRLTVT.

The chain is built from TRBV4-2 and TRBJ2-7; D might be TRBD2 (7 bases). The CDR3 has 16 residues. Germline loops: CDR1 LGHNA, CDR2 YNFKEQ. With 6 bases removed from V and 6 bases from J, the gap between germline ends came to 24 bases. The CDR3 here is CASSEGTGGGPAEQYF. CDR3 sequence (DNA): TGTGCCAGCAGTGAAGGGACTGGCGGGGGCCCCGCCGAGCAGTACTTC.

The V and J genes are TRBV18 and TRBJ2-3; 10 bases fit TRBD2. Germline CDR1 KGHSH, CDR2 LQKENI. This CDR3 comprises 17 residues. V shed 6 bases, J shed 0 bases, and the junction held 9 bases outside the gene matches. The CDR3 DNA reads as TGTGCCAGCTCCCTCCTGGCTAGCGGGGGAAGCACAGATACGCAGTATTTT. This sequence encodes CASSLLASGGSTDTQYF.

This chain links TRBV4-3 with TRBJ2-3; TRBD2 aligns across 10 bases. V shed 2 bases, J shed 5 bases, and the junction held 7 bases outside the gene matches. The germline gives CDR1 LGHNA, CDR2 YSLEER. This CDR3 has 16 amino acids. The CDR3 is CASSQPTSGAIDTQYF. In DNA, the CDR3 is TGCGCCAGCAGCCAACCAACTAGCGGGGCCATAGATACGCAGTATTTT.

The V gene is TRBV15, the J gene TRBJ1-2; D is possibly TRBD1 (6 bases). The length of the CDR3 is 15 residues. Trimming pared 0 bases from V and 8 bases from J, leaving 16 bases between. Germline V gene lookup returns CDR1 LNHNV and CDR2 YYDKDF (reference sequence). The CDR3 DNA reads as TGTGCCACCAGCAGAGATCTCTCGGCAGGGGAGGGCTACACCTTC. Translated: CATSRDLSAGEGYTF.

The chain carries TRBV5-1 and TRBJ2-7; weak D call: TRBD2 (5 bases). The length of the CDR3 is 15 residues. The germline V gene encodes CDR1 SGHRS and CDR2 YFSETQ. Trimming took off 4 bases at V and 2 bases at J, with 16 bases between the two ends. CDR3 loop: CASSRGGFGAYEQYF. CDR3 sequence (DNA): TGCGCCAGCAGCCGTGGCGGGTTTGGGGCCTACGAGCAGTACTTC.

This rearrangement joins TRBV7-2 to TRBJ2-3, with 10 bases fitting TRBD1. V shed 7 bases and J 2 bases; nucleotides not matched to a gene: 6. This CDR3 is 15 amino acids long. The germline V gene has CDR1 SGHTA and CDR2 FQGNSA. The CDR3 coding sequence is TGTGCCAGCACCTTCGGGACAGGGGCCACAGATACGCAGTATTTT. Translation: CASTFGTGATDTQYF. Variable domain in full (rest from reference TRBV7-2 and TRBJ2-3): GAGVSQSPSNKVTEKGKDVELRCDPISGHTALYWYRQSLGQGLEFLIYFQGNSAPDKSGLPSDRFSAERTGGSVSTLTIQRTQQEDSAVYLCASTFGTGATDTQYFGPGTRLTVL.

This chain links TRBV6-1 with TRBJ1-5, with D possibly matching TRBD1 (6 bases). V was pared by 3 bases and J by 4 bases, with 10 bases between. This CDR3 has 14 amino acids. Germline V lookup: CDR1 MNHNS, CDR2 SASEGT. The CDR3 coding sequence is TGTGCCAGCAGTGATGCCCAGGGGAATCAGCCCCAGCATTTT. Translation: CASSDAQGNQPQHF.

The chain carries TRBV10-3 and TRBJ2-1, with 10 bases matching TRBD1. V shed 3 bases and J 2 bases; nucleotides not matched to a gene: 4. The CDR3 runs 16 residues. Germline V CDR1 and CDR2: ENHRY, SYGVKD. This chain's CDR3 is CAISDLTGGPYNEQFF. CDR3 DNA sequence: TGTGCCATCAGTGACCTGACAGGGGGCCCCTACAATGAGCAGTTCTTC.

V gene TRBV2 combines with J gene TRBJ2-3, with 9 bases lining up with TRBD2. Trimming took 5 bases from V and 2 from J; bases not matched to a gene: 2. The CDR3 totals 14 residues. CDR1 and CDR2 (germline): SNHLY, FYNNEI. The CDR3 bases are TGTGCCAGCAGTACTAGCGGGTTCACAGATACGCAGTATTTT. Encoded protein: CASSTSGFTDTQYF.

V and J are TRBV5-6 and TRBJ1-1; 7 positions match TRBD1. CDR3 length: 15 amino acids. Trimming took 2 bases from V and 6 from J; bases not matched to a gene: 10. The V gene's germline CDR1 is SGHDT and CDR2 YYEEEE. CDR3 loop: CASSFYEDRRAEAFF. The CDR3 DNA sequence: TGTGCCAGCAGCTTTTATGAGGACAGGCGGGCTGAAGCTTTCTTT.

The genes are TRBV6-6 and TRBJ1-4; D gene ambiguous. The germline V and J ends were trimmed by 0 bases and 8 bases, with 10 bases remaining between them. The CDR3 has 14 residues. The V gene's germline CDR1 is MNHNY and CDR2 SVGAGI (reference sequence). The DNA of the CDR3 is TGTGCCAGCAGTTACTCGAATCCGGGAGAAAAACTGTTTTTT. This sequence encodes CASSYSNPGEKLFF.

The chain couples TRBV6-6 to TRBJ2-3; D unclear. Deletions cut 0 bases from V and 0 bases from J, with 10 bases between. Germline CDR1 reads MNHNY; CDR2 reads SVGAGI (reference sequence). The CDR3 consists of 16 residues. The CDR3 loop is CASSYSAAESTDTQYF. DNA of the CDR3: TGTGCCAGCAGTTACTCGGCCGCGGAAAGCACAGATACGCAGTATTTT.

The table lists this clone with a few counts. The V and J genes are TRBV4-1 and TRBJ1-2, with D possibly TRBD1 on 5 matching bases. V was pared by 0 bases and J by 8 bases, with 13 bases between. Germline V lookup: CDR1 MGHRA, CDR2 YSYEKL. The CDR3 consists of 14 residues. CDR3 sequence reads: CASSQDRTGWGYTF. The CDR3 DNA is TGCGCCAGCAGCCAAGATCGTACAGGTTGGGGCTACACCTTC.

This clone appeared a single time. The V gene is TRBV9, the J gene TRBJ1-1; 8 positions agree with TRBD1. The CDR3 runs 15 residues. The germline CDR1 and CDR2 sequences are SGDLS and YYNGEE. J lost 4 bases, V lost 4 bases, and 9 bases had no gene match. The CDR3 here is CASSPGTGGGTEAFF. The CDR3 bases are TGTGCCAGCAGCCCCGGGACAGGCGGGGGCACTGAAGCTTTCTTT.

The chain links TRBV23-1 to TRBJ1-5; D gene ambiguous. TRBV23-1 is sorted into the ORF group, with uncertain function. The CDR3 covers 15 residues. The germline V and J ends were trimmed by 0 bases and 0 bases, with 6 bases remaining between them. The CDR3 loop reads CASSQSRNSNQPQHF. The CDR3 bases are TGCGCCAGCAGTCAATCGCGAAATAGCAATCAGCCCCAGCATTTT.

The V and J genes are TRBV29-1 and TRBJ2-1; TRBD1 aligns across 8 bases. The trim removed 7 bases at V and 10 bases at J, leaving 12 bases unmatched. The CDR3 is made up of 13 amino acids. Per germline, CDR1 SQVTM and CDR2 ANQGSEA. The CDR3 sequence: CSGGNLQGVEQFF. CDR3 DNA: TGCAGCGGGGGAAACTTACAGGGGGTCGAGCAGTTCTTC.

The chain is built from TRBV5-6 and TRBJ2-2, with a tentative D call TRBD2 (6 bases). The CDR3 extends over 18 amino acids. V lost 4 bases to trimming and J lost 0 bases, with 19 bases between them. Germline V gene lookup returns CDR1 SGHDT and CDR2 YYEEEE. This CDR3 is CASSRRGRETTNTGELFF. The CDR3 bases are TGTGCCAGCAGCCGAAGAGGGCGGGAAACGACGAACACCGGGGAGCTGTTTTTT.